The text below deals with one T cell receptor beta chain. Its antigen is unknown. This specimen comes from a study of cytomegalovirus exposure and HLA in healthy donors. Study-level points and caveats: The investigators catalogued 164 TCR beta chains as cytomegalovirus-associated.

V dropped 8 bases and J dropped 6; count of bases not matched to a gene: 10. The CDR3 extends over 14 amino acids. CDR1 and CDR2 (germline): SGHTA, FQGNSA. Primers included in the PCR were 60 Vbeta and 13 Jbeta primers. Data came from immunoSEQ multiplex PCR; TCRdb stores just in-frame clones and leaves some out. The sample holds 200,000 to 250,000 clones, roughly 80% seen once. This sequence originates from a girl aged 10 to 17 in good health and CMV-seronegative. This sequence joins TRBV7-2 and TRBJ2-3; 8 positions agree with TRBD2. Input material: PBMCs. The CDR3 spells CASAPGGAQDTQYF. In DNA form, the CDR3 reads TGTGCCAGCGCCCCGGGAGGGGCACAGGATACGCAGTATTTT.